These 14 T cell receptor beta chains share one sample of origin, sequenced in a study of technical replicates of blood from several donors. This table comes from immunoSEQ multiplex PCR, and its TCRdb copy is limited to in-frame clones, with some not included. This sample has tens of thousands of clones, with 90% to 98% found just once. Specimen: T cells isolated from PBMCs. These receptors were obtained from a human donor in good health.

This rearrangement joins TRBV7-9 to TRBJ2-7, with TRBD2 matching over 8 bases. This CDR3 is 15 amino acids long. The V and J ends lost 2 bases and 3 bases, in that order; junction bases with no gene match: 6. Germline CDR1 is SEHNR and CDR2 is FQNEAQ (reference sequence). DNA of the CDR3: TGTGCCAGCAGCTTACCGGGACTAGTGGACTACGAGCAGTACTTC. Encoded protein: CASSLPGLVDYEQYF.

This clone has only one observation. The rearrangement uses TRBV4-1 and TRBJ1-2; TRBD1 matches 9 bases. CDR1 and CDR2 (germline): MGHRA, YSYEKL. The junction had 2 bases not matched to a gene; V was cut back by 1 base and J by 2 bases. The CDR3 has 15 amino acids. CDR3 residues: CASSQGQGENYGYTF. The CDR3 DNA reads TGCGCCAGCAGCCAAGGACAGGGGGAAAACTATGGCTACACCTTC.

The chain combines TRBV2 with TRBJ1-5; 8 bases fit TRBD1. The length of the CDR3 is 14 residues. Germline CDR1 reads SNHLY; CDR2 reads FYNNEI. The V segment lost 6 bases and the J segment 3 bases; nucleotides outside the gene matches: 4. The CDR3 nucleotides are TGTGCCAGCAGCGAACAGGGGGACAATCAGCCCCAGCATTTT. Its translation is CASSEQGDNQPQHF.

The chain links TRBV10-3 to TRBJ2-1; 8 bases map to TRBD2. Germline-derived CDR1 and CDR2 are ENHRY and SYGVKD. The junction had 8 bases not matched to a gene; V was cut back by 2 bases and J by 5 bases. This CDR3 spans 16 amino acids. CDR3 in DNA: TGTGCCATCAGTGAGGGAGGCGGGGGGCCTGACAATGAGCAGTTCTTC. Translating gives CAISEGGGGPDNEQFF.

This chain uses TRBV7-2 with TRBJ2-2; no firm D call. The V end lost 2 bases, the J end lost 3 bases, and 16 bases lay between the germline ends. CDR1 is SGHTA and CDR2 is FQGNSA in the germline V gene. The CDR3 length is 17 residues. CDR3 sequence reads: CASSLSLEKLYTGELFF. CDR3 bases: TGTGCCAGCAGCTTAAGTCTGGAGAAGCTTTACACCGGGGAGCTGTTTTTT.

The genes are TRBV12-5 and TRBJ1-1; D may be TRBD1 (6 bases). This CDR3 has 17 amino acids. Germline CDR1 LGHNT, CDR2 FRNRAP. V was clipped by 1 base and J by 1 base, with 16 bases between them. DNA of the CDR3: TGTGCTAGTGGTTTGGGTGCCGGAAGGGGGACGAACACTGAAGCTTTCTTT. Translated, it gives CASGLGAGRGTNTEAFF.

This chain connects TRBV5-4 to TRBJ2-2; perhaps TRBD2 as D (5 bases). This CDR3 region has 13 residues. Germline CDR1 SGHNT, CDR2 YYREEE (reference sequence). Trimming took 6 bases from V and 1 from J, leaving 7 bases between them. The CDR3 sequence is CASTRENTGELFF. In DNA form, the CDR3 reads TGTGCCAGCACCCGGGAGAACACCGGGGAGCTGTTTTTT.

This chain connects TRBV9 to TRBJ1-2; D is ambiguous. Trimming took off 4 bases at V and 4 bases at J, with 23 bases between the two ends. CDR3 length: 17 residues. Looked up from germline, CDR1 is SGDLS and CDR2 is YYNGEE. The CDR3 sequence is CASSPKVGSLRGYGYTF. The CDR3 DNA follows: TGTGCCAGCAGCCCAAAGGTTGGTTCCCTGCGGGGCTATGGCTACACCTTC.

CDR3 protein: CASSLDPPRGSYEQYF. The CDR3 region has the DNA TGTGCCAGCAGCTTAGACCCCCCCCGGGGGTCCTACGAGCAGTACTTC. This chain connects TRBV11-2 to TRBJ2-7; TRBD2 is a possible D gene (6 bases). This CDR3 has 16 amino acids. Germline values: CDR1 SGHAT, CDR2 FQNNGV. V dropped 0 bases and J dropped 1 base, with 13 bases sitting between them.

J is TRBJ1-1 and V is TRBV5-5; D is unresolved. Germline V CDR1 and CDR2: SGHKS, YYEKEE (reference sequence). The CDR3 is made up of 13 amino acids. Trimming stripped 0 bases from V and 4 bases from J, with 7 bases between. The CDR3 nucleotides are TGTGCCAGCAGCTTGGGCGGGGTCACTGAAGCTTTCTTT. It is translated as CASSLGGVTEAFF. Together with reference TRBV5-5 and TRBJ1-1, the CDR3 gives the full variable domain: DAGVTQSPTHLIKTRGQQVTLRCSPISGHKSVSWYQQVLGQGPQFIFQYYEKEERGRGNFPDRFSARQFPNYSSELNVNALLLGDSALYLCASSLGGVTEAFFGQGTRLTVV.

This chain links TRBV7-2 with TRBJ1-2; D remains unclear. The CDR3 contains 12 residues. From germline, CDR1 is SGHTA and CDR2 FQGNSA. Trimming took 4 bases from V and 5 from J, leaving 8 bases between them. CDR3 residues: CASSSRWYGYTF. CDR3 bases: TGTGCCAGCAGCTCCAGGTGGTATGGCTACACCTTC.

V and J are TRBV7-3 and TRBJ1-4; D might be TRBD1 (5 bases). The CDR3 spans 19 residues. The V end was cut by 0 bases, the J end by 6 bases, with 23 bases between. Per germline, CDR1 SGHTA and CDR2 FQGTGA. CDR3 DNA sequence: TGTGCCAGCAGCTTAACCAGGCATAGCCGACAGCACCGGCATGAAAAACTGTTTTTT. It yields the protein CASSLTRHSRQHRHEKLFF.

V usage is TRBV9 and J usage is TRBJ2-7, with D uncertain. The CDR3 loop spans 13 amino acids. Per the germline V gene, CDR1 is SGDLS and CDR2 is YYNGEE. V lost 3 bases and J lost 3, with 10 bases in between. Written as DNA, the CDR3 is TGTGCCAGCAGCGCGAGCACGGGCTACGAGCAGTACTTC. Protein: CASSASTGYEQYF. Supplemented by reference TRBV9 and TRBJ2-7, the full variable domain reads DSGVTQTPKHLITATGQRVTLRCSPRSGDLSVYWYQQSLDQGLQFLIQYYNGEERAKGNILERFSAQQFPDLHSELNLSSLELGDSALYFCASSASTGYEQYFGPGTRLTVT.

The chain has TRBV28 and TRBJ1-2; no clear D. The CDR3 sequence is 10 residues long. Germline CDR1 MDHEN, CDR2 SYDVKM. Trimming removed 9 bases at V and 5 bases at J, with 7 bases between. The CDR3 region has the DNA TGTGCCAGTAAATTGTATGGCTACACCTTC. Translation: CASKLYGYTF.